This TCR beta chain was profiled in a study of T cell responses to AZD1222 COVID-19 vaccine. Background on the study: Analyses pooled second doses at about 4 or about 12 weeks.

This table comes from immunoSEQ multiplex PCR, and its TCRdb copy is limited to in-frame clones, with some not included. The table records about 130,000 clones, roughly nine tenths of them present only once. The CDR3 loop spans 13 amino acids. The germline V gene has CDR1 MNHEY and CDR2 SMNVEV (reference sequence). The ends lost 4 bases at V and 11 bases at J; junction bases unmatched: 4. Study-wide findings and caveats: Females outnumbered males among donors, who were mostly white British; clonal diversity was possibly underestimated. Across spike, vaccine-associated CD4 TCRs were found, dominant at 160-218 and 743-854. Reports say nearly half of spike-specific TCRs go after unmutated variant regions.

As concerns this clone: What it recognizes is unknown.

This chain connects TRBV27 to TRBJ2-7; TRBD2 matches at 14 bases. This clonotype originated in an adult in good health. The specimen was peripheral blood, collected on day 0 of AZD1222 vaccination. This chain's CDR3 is CASSSGLAGGEYF. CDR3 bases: TGTGCCAGCAGTTCCGGACTAGCGGGGGGAGAGTACTTC.